Below are 7 T cell receptor beta chains sequenced from a single sample in a study of cytomegalovirus exposure and HLA in healthy donors. PCR primers comprised 60 Vbeta and 13 Jbeta primers. Profiling relied on immunoSEQ multiplex PCR, and the TCRdb table lists in-frame clones only, not all of them. This sample contains about 190,000 clones. Sequencing input: PBMCs. These receptors were taken from a man aged 30-40 years in good health and CMV-seronegative.

With regard to this clone: Within the sample, other DNA sequences also encode this same CDR3. The chain employs TRBV9 and TRBJ2-1, with 8 bases fitting TRBD2. Germline assignment: CDR1 SGDLS and CDR2 YYNGEE. CDR3 length: 15 residues. Germline trimming cut 0 bases from V and 4 bases from J; bases unmatched to any gene: 3. This CDR3 reads CASSVASGPYNEQFF. For the CDR3, the DNA is TGTGCCAGCAGCGTAGCTAGCGGGCCTTACAATGAGCAGTTCTTC.

The J gene is TRBJ1-1, the V gene TRBV9; tentative D call: TRBD1 (6 bases). This CDR3 is built from 14 residues. The germline V gene has CDR1 SGDLS and CDR2 YYNGEE. Trimming cost V 0 bases and J 6 bases, with 12 bases left between them. The CDR3 coding sequence is TGTGCCAGCAGCGTAGTACAGGGTCTGGCTGAAGCTTTCTTT. Protein: CASSVVQGLAEAFF.

This chain connects TRBV5-1 to TRBJ2-1; no clear D. In germline, CDR1 is SGHRS, CDR2 YFSETQ. The CDR3 consists of 15 residues. V was shortened by 3 bases and J by 8 bases, with 18 bases between the two germline ends. The chain's CDR3 is CASSSWNLFQDEQFF. CDR3 sequence (DNA): TGCGCCAGCAGCTCGTGGAACCTATTCCAGGATGAGCAGTTCTTC.

This chain links TRBV7-2 with TRBJ2-7, with a tentative D call TRBD1 (5 bases). Germline CDR1 SGHTA, CDR2 FQGNSA. V lost 5 bases and J 12 bases, leaving 17 bases between the germline ends. This CDR3 spans 12 amino acids. The CDR3 nucleotides read TGTGCCAGCAGCATGGACACCAGTAGGACGTACTTC. Translated, it gives CASSMDTSRTYF. The full variable domain, rest sourced from reference TRBV7-2 and TRBJ2-7, is GAGVSQSPSNKVTEKGKDVELRCDPISGHTALYWYRQSLGQGLEFLIYFQGNSAPDKSGLPSDRFSAERTGGSVSTLTIQRTQQEDSAVYLCASSMDTSRTYFGPGTRLTVT.

CDR3 in DNA: TGTGCCAGCAGGGAGAGGTTGGAGAACACTGAAGCTTTCTTT. Its translation is CASRERLENTEAFF. This chain links TRBV6-5 with TRBJ1-1; the D is unclear. Germline CDR1 and CDR2: MNHEY and SVGAGI. CDR3 length: 14 residues. Trimming shortened V by 6 bases and J by 1 base, and 12 bases separated the two germline ends.

This chain links TRBV7-9 with TRBJ2-7; 9 nucleotides agree with TRBD2. Germline V gene lookup returns CDR1 SEHNR and CDR2 FQNEAQ (reference sequence). The length of the CDR3 is 14 residues. V lost 7 bases, J lost 2 bases, and 6 bases stayed unmatched. CDR3 sequence: CASIPSGAPYEQYF. The CDR3 nucleotides read TGTGCCAGCATCCCTAGCGGGGCGCCCTACGAGCAGTACTTC.

V is TRBV6-6 and J is TRBJ1-5; tentatively, D is TRBD1 (5 bases). With 6 bases removed from V and 8 bases from J, the gap between germline ends came to 14 bases. Germline lookup yields CDR1 MNHNY and CDR2 SVGAGI (reference sequence). The CDR3 covers 13 residues. As DNA, the CDR3 is TGTGCCAGCAGACTGACAGAACAAAAGCCCCAGCATTTT. Translating gives CASRLTEQKPQHF.